A single sample gave rise to the 17 T cell receptor beta chains below, sequenced in a study of blood T cell repertoires in COVID-19. Here immunoSEQ multiplex PCR was the method, and the copy in TCRdb shows in-frame clones only, minus some. The sample holds 9,500 to 15,000 clones, around 73% seen once. Sequencing used peripheral blood. These receptors were collected from a human donor in a cohort sampled during active COVID-19.

This clone was detected ten times or more. This chain connects TRBV6-2 or TRBV6-3 to TRBJ2-2; TRBD1 might be the D (6 bases). The CDR3 is 15 amino acids. Looked up from germline, CDR1 is MNHEY and CDR2 is SVGEGT. V lost 1 base to trimming and J lost 0 bases, with 6 bases between them. The CDR3 region is CASSYYRANTGELFF. The CDR3 DNA sequence: TGTGCCAGCAGTTACTACAGGGCGAACACCGGGGAGCTGTTTTTT.

The chain is built from TRBV7-8 and TRBJ2-5; a possible D gene is TRBD2 (6 bases). In germline, CDR1 is SGHVS, CDR2 FQNEAQ. The CDR3 is 13 amino acids. V was shortened by 6 bases and J by 5 bases, with 13 bases between the two germline ends. The CDR3 region has the DNA TGTGCCAGCAGAAGGGACTTCCGGGAGACCCAGTACTTC. It translates to CASRRDFRETQYF.

V gene TRBV11-2 combines with J gene TRBJ2-7; tentative D call: TRBD2 (5 bases). The germline gives CDR1 SGHAT, CDR2 FQNNGV. The CDR3 loop spans 15 amino acids. V was clipped by 2 bases and J by 3 bases, with 14 bases between them. CDR3 sequence reads: CASSLFGNRGYEQYF. CDR3 DNA: TGTGCCAGCAGCTTATTCGGGAATCGGGGCTACGAGCAGTACTTC.

The chain is built from TRBV7-2 and TRBJ2-3; D possibly corresponds to TRBD1 (6 bases). Germline V gene sequence: CDR1 SGHTA, CDR2 FQGNSA. V shed 1 base and J shed 0 bases, with 8 bases lying between them. This CDR3 comprises 15 residues. CDR3 in DNA: TGTGCCAGCAGCTTAGAGGGGGTCAGCACAGATACGCAGTATTTT. The encoded protein is CASSLEGVSTDTQYF.

The chain has TRBV29-1 and TRBJ1-3, with TRBD1 identical over 9 bases. V trimming: 6 bases; J trimming: 3 bases; junction bases outside the gene matches: 9. Germline loops: CDR1 SQVTM, CDR2 ANQGSEA. The CDR3 extends over 15 amino acids. The CDR3 region has the DNA TGCAGCGTGGCGTCCGGGACAGGGTTTGGAAACACCATATATTTT. It translates to CSVASGTGFGNTIYF.

This clone was found once. The V gene is TRBV7-6, the J gene TRBJ2-2, with TRBD1 matching 11 bases. This CDR3 comprises 16 residues. Trimming removed 1 base from V and 5 bases from J; junction bases left unmatched: 3. Looked up from germline, CDR1 is SGHVS and CDR2 is FNYEAQ. Written as DNA, the CDR3 is TGTGCCAGCAGCTTAGGGACAGGGGGCGTGACCGGGGAGCTGTTTTTT. Translated: CASSLGTGGVTGELFF.

The chain is built from TRBV30 and TRBJ1-1; D is unresolved. CDR3 length: 11 residues. Trimming shortened V by 4 bases and J by 6 bases, and 9 bases separated the two germline ends. Per the germline V gene, CDR1 is GTSNPN and CDR2 is SVGIG (reference sequence). The DNA of the CDR3 is TGTGCCTGGACGGTCCGGGCTGAAGCTTTCTTT. Residues: CAWTVRAEAFF.

This chain links TRBV6-5 with TRBJ1-6, with 10 bases identical to TRBD1. V dropped 6 bases and J dropped 9; count of bases not matched to a gene: 8. Germline-derived CDR1 and CDR2 are MNHEY and SVGAGI. This CDR3 spans 15 amino acids. Written as DNA, the CDR3 is TGTGCCAGCAGGTGGGACAGGGGATCAGGTTCACCCCTCCACTTT. It specifies CASRWDRGSGSPLHF.

The chain uses TRBV19 and TRBJ2-1; D remains unclear. Germline CDR1 and CDR2: LNHDA and SQIVND (reference sequence). The CDR3 runs to 16 residues. V lost 5 bases and J lost 6, with 20 bases in between. The chain's CDR3 is CASSQVVSSQGNEQFF. The CDR3 region has the DNA TGTGCCAGTAGTCAGGTGGTTAGTTCTCAAGGCAATGAGCAGTTCTTC.

V gene TRBV2 combines with J gene TRBJ1-6; 7 bases line up with TRBD1. J lost 9 bases, V lost 6 bases, and 8 bases had no gene match. This CDR3 has 14 residues. The V gene's germline CDR1 is SNHLY and CDR2 FYNNEI. CDR3 sequence: CASRKTGASSPLHF. In nucleotides, the CDR3 is TGTGCCAGCAGAAAAACAGGGGCGAGTTCACCCCTCCACTTT. Full variable domain (remainder filled in from reference TRBV2 and TRBJ1-6): EPEVTQTPSHQVTQMGQEVILRCVPISNHLYFYWYRQILGQKVEFLVSFYNNEISEKSEIFDDQFSVERPDGSNFTLKIRSTKLEDSAMYFCASRKTGASSPLHFGNGTRLTVT.

The rearrangement links TRBV6-1 to TRBJ1-5, with a weak D call TRBD1 (5 bases). Per the germline V gene, CDR1 is MNHNS and CDR2 is SASEGT. The CDR3 runs 16 residues. Trimming shortened V by 3 bases and J by 6 bases, and 18 bases separated the two germline ends. CDR3 sequence (DNA): TGTGCCAGCAGTGACCAGGCAGGGTTAGAAGGTCAGCCCCAGCATTTT. It is translated as CASSDQAGLEGQPQHF.

In its sample, this clone is medium-sized. The chain links TRBV9 to TRBJ2-5; 8 bases map to TRBD1. V was pared by 1 base and J by 5 bases, with 7 bases of the junction left unmatched. The CDR3 runs to 15 residues. CDR1 and CDR2 (germline): SGDLS, YYNGEE. The CDR3 DNA sequence: TGTGCCAGCAGCGTATGGGGCAGGGGGCACGAGACCCAGTACTTC. Translation gives CASSVWGRGHETQYF.

This chain links TRBV10-3 with TRBJ1-1; the D gene is possibly TRBD1 (6 bases). Germline V gene data show CDR1 as ENHRY and CDR2 as SYGVKD. CDR3 length: 14 amino acids. The germline V and J ends were trimmed by 4 bases and 1 base, with 10 bases remaining between them. The CDR3 sequence: CAISGDTPNTEAFF. The CDR3 DNA reads as TGTGCCATCAGTGGGGACACCCCGAACACTGAAGCTTTCTTT.

This clone came up a few times. The genes are TRBV5-4 and TRBJ2-1, with 7 bases identical to TRBD1. The V segment lost 5 bases and the J segment 4 bases; nucleotides outside the gene matches: 9. Germline V lookup: CDR1 SGHNT, CDR2 YYREEE (reference sequence). The CDR3 contains 15 residues. The CDR3 coding sequence is TGTGCCAGCAGATACGGGACAGAATCTTACAATGAGCAGTTCTTC. Encoded protein: CASRYGTESYNEQFF.

The genes are TRBV28 and TRBJ2-7; TRBD2 agrees at 11 bases. V lost 5 bases and J lost 2; bases outside the gene matches: 5. The CDR3 runs 15 residues. The germline V gene has CDR1 MDHEN and CDR2 SYDVKM. CDR3 bases: TGTGCCAGCAGTGGCGGGACTAGCGGTACCTACGAGCAGTACTTC. It yields the protein CASSGGTSGTYEQYF.

This clone appeared a single time. V is TRBV6-6 and J is TRBJ2-5, with 9 bases identical to TRBD2. V was clipped by 6 bases and J by 1 base; unmatched bases: 6. Germline CDR1 is MNHNY and CDR2 is SVGAGI (reference sequence). This CDR3 region has 15 residues. The CDR3 protein is CASRGLREGQETQYF. CDR3 sequence (DNA): TGTGCCAGCAGGGGCCTGCGGGAGGGCCAAGAGACCCAGTACTTC.

The sample holds a few counts of this clone. The chain joins TRBV27 to TRBJ2-7, with D possibly TRBD2 on 5 matching bases. CDR3 length: 13 residues. In germline, CDR1 is MNHEY, CDR2 SMNVEV (reference sequence). V was shortened by 7 bases and J by 0 bases, with 10 bases between the two germline ends. Here the CDR3 DNA reads TGTGCCAGCAACGAGCGGCGCTCCTACGAGCAGTACTTC. Protein product: CASNERRSYEQYF.